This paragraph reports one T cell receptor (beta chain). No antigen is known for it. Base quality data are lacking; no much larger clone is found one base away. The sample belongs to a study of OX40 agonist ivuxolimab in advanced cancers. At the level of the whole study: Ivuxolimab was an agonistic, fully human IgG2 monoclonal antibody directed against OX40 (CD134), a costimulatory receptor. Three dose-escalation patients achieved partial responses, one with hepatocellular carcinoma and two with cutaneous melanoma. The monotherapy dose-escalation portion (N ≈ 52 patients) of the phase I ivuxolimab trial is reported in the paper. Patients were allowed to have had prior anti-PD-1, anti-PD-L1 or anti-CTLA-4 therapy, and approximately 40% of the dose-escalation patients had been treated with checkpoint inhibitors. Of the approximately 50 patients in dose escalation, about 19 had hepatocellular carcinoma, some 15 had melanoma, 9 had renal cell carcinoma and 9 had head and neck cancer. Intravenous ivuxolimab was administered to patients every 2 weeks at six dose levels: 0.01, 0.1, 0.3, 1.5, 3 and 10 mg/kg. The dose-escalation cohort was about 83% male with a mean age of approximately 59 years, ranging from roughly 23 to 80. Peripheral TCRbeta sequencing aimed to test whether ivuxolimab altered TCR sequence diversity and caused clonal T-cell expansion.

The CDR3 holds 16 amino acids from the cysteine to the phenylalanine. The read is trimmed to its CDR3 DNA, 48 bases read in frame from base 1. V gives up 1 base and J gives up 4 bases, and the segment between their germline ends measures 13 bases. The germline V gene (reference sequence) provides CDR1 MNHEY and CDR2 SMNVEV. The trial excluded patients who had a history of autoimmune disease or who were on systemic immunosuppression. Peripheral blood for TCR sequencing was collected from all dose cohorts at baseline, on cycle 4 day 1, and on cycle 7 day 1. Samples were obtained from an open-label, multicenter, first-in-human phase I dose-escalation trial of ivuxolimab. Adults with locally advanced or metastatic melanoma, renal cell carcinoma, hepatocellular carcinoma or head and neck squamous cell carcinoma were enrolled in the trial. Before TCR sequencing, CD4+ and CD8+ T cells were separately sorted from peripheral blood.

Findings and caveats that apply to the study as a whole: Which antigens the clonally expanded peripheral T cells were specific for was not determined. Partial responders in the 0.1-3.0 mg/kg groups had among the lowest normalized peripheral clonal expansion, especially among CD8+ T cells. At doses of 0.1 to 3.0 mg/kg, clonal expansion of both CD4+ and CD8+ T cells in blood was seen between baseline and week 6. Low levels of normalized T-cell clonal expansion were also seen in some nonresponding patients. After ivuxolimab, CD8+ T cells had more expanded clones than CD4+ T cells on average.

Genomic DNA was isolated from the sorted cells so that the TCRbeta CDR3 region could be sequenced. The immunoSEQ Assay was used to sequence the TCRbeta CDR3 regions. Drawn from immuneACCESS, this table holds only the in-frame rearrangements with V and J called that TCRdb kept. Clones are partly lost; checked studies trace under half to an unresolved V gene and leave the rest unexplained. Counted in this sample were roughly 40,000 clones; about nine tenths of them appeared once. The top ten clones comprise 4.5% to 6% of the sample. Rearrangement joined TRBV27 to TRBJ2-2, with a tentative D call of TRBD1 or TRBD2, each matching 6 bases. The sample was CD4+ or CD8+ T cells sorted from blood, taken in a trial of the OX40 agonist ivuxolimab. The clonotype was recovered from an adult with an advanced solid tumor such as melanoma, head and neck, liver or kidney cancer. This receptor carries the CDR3 CASSLYFGGGTGELFF. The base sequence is TGTGCCAGCAGTTTATATTTCGGGGGCGGCACCGGGGAGCTGTTTTTT.